This passage covers 32 T cell receptor beta chains from one sample sequenced in a study of spatial heterogeneity in lung cancer. Via MiXCR, TCRdb re-called the 5' RACE reads, giving one row per CDR3 protein. The sample shows some 37,000 distinct CDR3 sequences, around 7.2% of them seen only once. As to time point: sample taken at primary tumor resection. The specimen was PBMCs, collected at surgery. These receptors were collected from a male donor with early-stage non-small cell lung cancer.

This clonotype was counted once. Just one base apart from a much larger clone, this may be a read error. The chain carries TRBV4-1 and TRBJ1-1; 7 bases are a match to TRBD1. The CDR3 is 15 amino acids. Germline CDR1 reads MGHRA; CDR2 reads YSYEKL. In DNA form, the CDR3 reads TGCGCCGGCAGCCAGGGGGAGGGGGTGAACACTGAAGCTTTCTTT. It is translated as CAGSQGEGVNTEAFF.

This clonotype was seen at least ten times. V gene TRBV6-2 or TRBV6-3 combines with J gene TRBJ2-3; tentative D call: TRBD2 (6 bases). CDR3 length equals 15 residues. Between the trimmed V and J ends, which lost 6 bases and 2 bases, there was a span of 15 bases. The germline CDR1 and CDR2 sequences are MNHEY and SVGEGT. The chain's CDR3 is CASRVGGINTDTQYF. In nucleotides, the CDR3 is TGTGCCAGCAGGGTAGGCGGGATAAACACAGATACGCAGTATTTT.

This clonotype was seen just once. This clone may be a read error of a much larger clone one base away. The genes are TRBV29-1 and TRBJ2-7, with D possibly matching TRBD2 (5 bases). Germline assignment: CDR1 SQVTM and CDR2 ANQGSEA. This CDR3 spans 14 amino acids. Trimming left V 1 base short and J 3 bases short, with 13 bases between. CDR3 DNA: TGCAGCGTTGAAGGAGGACGGGGTTTCTACGAGCAGTACTTC. It yields the protein CSVEGGRGFYEQYF.

This clonotype was seen once. The J gene is TRBJ1-1, the V gene TRBV29-1; 8 positions match TRBD1. Looked up from germline, CDR1 is SQVTM and CDR2 is ANQGSEA. The CDR3 runs to 14 residues. V was pared by 7 bases and J by 3 bases, with 10 bases of the junction left unmatched. The CDR3 DNA is TGCAGCGCCCCAGGGGGCGCGTCGGACACTGAAGCTTTCTTT. This translates into CSAPGGASDTEAFF.

This clonotype showed up just a few times. The chain recombines TRBV20-1 with TRBJ1-5; 7 nucleotides match TRBD1. CDR1 is DFQATT and CDR2 is SNEGSKA in the germline V gene (reference sequence). The V and J ends lost 4 bases and 4 bases, in that order; junction bases with no gene match: 7. CDR3 length equals 14 residues. This chain's CDR3 is CSANPVRGNQPQHF. The CDR3 DNA reads TGCAGTGCTAACCCCGTCAGGGGGAATCAGCCCCAGCATTTT.

This clonotype was seen ten or more times. This chain uses TRBV5-1 with TRBJ2-2; TRBD1 agrees at 9 bases. With 4 bases clipped from V and 5 bases from J, the junction kept 6 bases outside the gene matches. Germline V CDR1 and CDR2: SGHRS, YFSETQ. The CDR3 length is 15 residues. Written as DNA, the CDR3 is TGCGCCAGCAGCCCGGGGACAGGGCAGACCGGGGAGCTGTTTTTT. It is translated as CASSPGTGQTGELFF.

This clonotype was observed many times. The V gene is TRBV6-5, the J gene TRBJ1-1; unclear D gene. This CDR3 is 13 amino acids long. Germline V gives CDR1 MNHEY, CDR2 SVGAGI. The ends were cut back, 2 bases at V and 4 bases at J, with 8 bases in the middle. CDR3 bases: TGTGCCAGCAGTTACGATTCCAGCACTGAAGCTTTCTTT. It yields the protein CASSYDSSTEAFF.

There are many counts of this clonotype. The rearrangement links TRBV9 to TRBJ2-3; D is unresolved. Germline V lookup: CDR1 SGDLS, CDR2 YYNGEE. This CDR3 contains 13 residues. The germline V and J ends were trimmed by 2 bases and 2 bases, with 6 bases remaining between them. The CDR3 is CASSVILTDTQYF. DNA for the CDR3: TGTGCCAGCAGCGTTATTCTCACAGATACGCAGTATTTT.

Many counts were recorded for this clonotype. This rearrangement joins TRBV28 to TRBJ2-1, with D tentatively TRBD1 (5 bases). V was clipped by 3 bases and J by 7 bases, with 13 bases between them. From germline, CDR1 is MDHEN and CDR2 SYDVKM. The CDR3 totals 14 residues. The CDR3 region has the DNA TGTGCCAGCAGTTTTATAGGGAAGGGGAATGAGCAGTTCTTC. Protein product: CASSFIGKGNEQFF.

This clonotype has a handful of counts. The chain recombines TRBV20-1 with TRBJ1-2; maybe TRBD1 (6 bases). Per germline, CDR1 DFQATT and CDR2 SNEGSKA (reference sequence). CDR3 size: 13 residues. Trimming cost V 6 bases and J 4 bases, with 15 bases left between them. The CDR3 DNA is TGCAGTGCACCCACAGGGACTCTCTATGGCTACACCTTC. It specifies CSAPTGTLYGYTF.

This clonotype was detected many times. V is TRBV7-3 and J is TRBJ2-3; D is unclear. This CDR3 is built from 16 residues. The germline V gene has CDR1 SGHTA and CDR2 FQGTGA. V lost 5 bases and J lost 0, with 15 bases in between. CDR3 region: CASSQDPDGSTDTQYF. CDR3 DNA: TGTGCCAGCAGCCAGGATCCGGACGGCAGCACAGATACGCAGTATTTT.

This clonotype has at least ten counts. The chain employs TRBV10-3 and TRBJ2-3; D perhaps matches TRBD2 (6 bases). Germline-derived CDR1 and CDR2 are ENHRY and SYGVKD. Trimming pared 7 bases from V and 4 bases from J, leaving 15 bases between. The CDR3 has 14 residues. Written as DNA, the CDR3 is TGTGCCATCAACGGAGGGTCTGACTCAGATACGCAGTATTTT. Translating gives CAINGGSDSDTQYF.

Comments on this clonotype: A clone one base away is much larger, so this may be a read error. CDR3: CASSFSDTQCF. The CDR3 DNA reads as TGTGCCAGCAGCTTTTCAGATACGCAGTGTTTT. The chain uses TRBV7-2 and TRBJ2-3; no clear D. The CDR3 is 11 residues long. The germline gives CDR1 SGHTA, CDR2 FQGNSA.

CDR3 in DNA: TGTGCCAGCAGCTTAACGATTGCCCTAGCGGGAGTCTCTGAGAAAGATACGCAGTATTTT. This encodes CASSLTIALAGVSEKDTQYF. V is TRBV7-8 and J is TRBJ2-3, with 10 bases aligning to TRBD2. Germline V gene lookup returns CDR1 SGHVS and CDR2 FQNEAQ. CDR3 length equals 20 residues. Losses at the gene ends were 2 bases for V and 5 bases for J; bases not matched to a gene: 19.

This clonotype was observed a handful of times. J is TRBJ2-5 and V is TRBV12-3 or TRBV12-4; D might be TRBD2 (6 bases). This CDR3 contains 16 residues. V shed 2 bases and J shed 3 bases, with 16 bases lying between them. CDR3 nucleotides: TGTGCCAGCAGTTTAACTAGCTGGGGGAGTGAAGAGACCCAGTACTTC. Its translation is CASSLTSWGSEETQYF.

There are a few counts of this clonotype. A read error may account for a junction end that differs from germline. V usage is TRBV7-3 and J usage is TRBJ2-5; 7 bases align to TRBD2. CDR3 size: 13 residues. CDR1 is SGHTA and CDR2 is FQGTGA in the germline V gene. CDR3 DNA sequence: TGTGCCAACAGCTCCGGAGCGGGGGAGACCCAGTACTTC. This sequence encodes CANSSGAGETQYF.

The genes are TRBV7-3 and TRBJ2-3; D is undetermined. Per the germline V gene, CDR1 is SGHTA and CDR2 is FQGTGA. CDR3 length equals 12 residues. The germline V and J ends were trimmed by 2 bases and 10 bases, with 10 bases remaining between them. CDR3 coding DNA: TGTGCCAGCAGCTTAGGCCGGTATCCGCAGTATTTT. Translating it yields CASSLGRYPQYF.

This clonotype was picked up many times. CDR3 residues: CASSLETSGHTRFF. In nucleotides, the CDR3 is TGTGCCAGCAGTTTAGAGACTAGCGGTCATACGCGGTTCTTC. The rearrangement joins TRBV27 to TRBJ2-1; 9 bases map to TRBD2. Trimming cost V 2 bases and J 15 bases; bases outside gene matches: 11. The CDR3 covers 14 residues. The germline V gene encodes CDR1 MNHEY and CDR2 SMNVEV (reference sequence).

This rearrangement joins TRBV7-8 to TRBJ1-6; D is unclear. CDR3 length equals 16 residues. Per the germline V gene, CDR1 is SGHVS and CDR2 is FQNEAQ. V lost 0 bases, J lost 4 bases, and 10 bases lay in between. The CDR3 nucleotides are TGTGCCAGCAGCTTAGCGAGGACGGGGTATAATTCACCCCTCCACTTT. The encoded protein is CASSLARTGYNSPLHF.

V gene TRBV11-2 combines with J gene TRBJ2-3; D is ambiguous. V lost 8 bases and J lost 1, with 13 bases in between. The CDR3 runs to 14 residues. Germline CDR1 reads SGHAT; CDR2 reads FQNNGV. CDR3 in amino acids: CASGVGGRTDTQYF. The CDR3 nucleotides are TGTGCCAGCGGAGTAGGTGGGCGCACAGATACGCAGTATTTT.

This chain uses TRBV2 with TRBJ2-1; D is possibly TRBD2 (6 bases). V shed 4 bases and J shed 0 bases, with 10 bases lying between them. Germline V gene sequence: CDR1 SNHLY, CDR2 FYNNEI. The CDR3 is made up of 15 amino acids. The CDR3 reads CASSGIGSSYNEQFF. CDR3 nucleotide sequence: TGTGCCAGCAGTGGGATCGGGAGCTCCTACAATGAGCAGTTCTTC.

This clonotype was detected only a few times. V gene TRBV9 combines with J gene TRBJ1-4, with unresolved D. Germline V gene sequence: CDR1 SGDLS, CDR2 YYNGEE. The length of the CDR3 is 16 residues. The V and J ends lost 2 bases and 5 bases respectively, with 16 bases between them. The CDR3 DNA is TGTGCCAGCAGCGTGGATATGGACGGGCCAAATGAAAAACTGTTTTTT. This sequence encodes CASSVDMDGPNEKLFF.

Only a few counts were recorded for this clonotype. The rearrangement joins TRBV20-1 to TRBJ1-3; 7 bases are shared with TRBD1. The CDR3 totals 13 residues. Germline V CDR1 and CDR2: DFQATT, SNEGSKA (reference sequence). After removal of 6 bases from V and 4 bases from J, the junction contained 6 bases not matched to a gene. This chain's CDR3 is CSAPTGSGNTIYF. The CDR3 DNA reads TGCAGTGCCCCGACAGGGTCCGGAAACACCATATATTTT.

This clonotype was seen at least ten times. The chain uses TRBV20-1 and TRBJ1-4, with a possible D match to TRBD1 (6 bases). CDR3 size: 13 residues. Per germline, CDR1 DFQATT and CDR2 SNEGSKA (reference sequence). The V and J ends lost 0 bases and 8 bases respectively, with 10 bases between them. CDR3 loop: CSARDSGTEKLFF. The CDR3 region has the DNA TGCAGTGCTAGAGATTCGGGGACAGAAAAACTGTTTTTT.

There are many counts of this clonotype. The rearrangement links TRBV28 to TRBJ2-5; D call uncertain. Germline loops: CDR1 MDHEN, CDR2 SYDVKM. Trimming pared 6 bases from V and 0 bases from J, leaving 11 bases between. The CDR3 consists of 14 residues. CDR3 bases: TGTGCCAGCAGCAGTGACAAGTACCAAGAGACCCAGTACTTC. It is translated as CASSSDKYQETQYF.

This clonotype has at least ten counts. The chain joins TRBV2 to TRBJ1-1; the D is unclear. The CDR3 is 14 residues long. Germline-derived CDR1 and CDR2 are SNHLY and FYNNEI. Trimming shortened V by 3 bases and J by 0 bases, and 8 bases separated the two germline ends. CDR3 loop: CASSEMALNTEAFF. The DNA of the CDR3 is TGTGCCAGCAGTGAGATGGCCCTGAACACTGAAGCTTTCTTT.

This clonotype has a count of ten or more. The V call is TRBV6-2 or TRBV6-3, the J call TRBJ2-1; perhaps D is TRBD1 or TRBD2 (5 bases each). This CDR3 spans 16 amino acids. The germline CDR1 and CDR2 sequences are MNHEY and SVGEGT. The ends were cut back, 5 bases at V and 6 bases at J, with 20 bases in the middle. CDR3 nucleotides: TGTGCCAGCAGTCCGACGGGACGGATGCGCGGCAATGAGCAGTTCTTC. Its protein is CASSPTGRMRGNEQFF.

This clonotype occurred a few times. This chain joins TRBV19 and TRBJ2-1; D not resolved. V shed 1 base and J shed 3 bases, with 4 bases lying between them. The CDR3 sequence is 13 residues long. The germline gives CDR1 LNHDA, CDR2 SQIVND (reference sequence). The CDR3 sequence: CASSIGNYNEQFF. The CDR3 DNA is TGTGCCAGTAGTATAGGGAACTACAATGAGCAGTTCTTC.

This clonotype appeared many times. The rearrangement links TRBV5-4 to TRBJ2-1; D ambiguous. V was shortened by 2 bases and J by 5 bases, with 8 bases between the two germline ends. This CDR3 is 13 amino acids long. Germline CDR1 and CDR2: SGHNT and YYREEE (reference sequence). Written as DNA, the CDR3 is TGTGCCAGCAGCTTCGGACGGCACAATGAGCAGTTCTTC. Translated: CASSFGRHNEQFF. Using reference TRBV5-4 and TRBJ2-1 for the parts outside the CDR3, the full variable domain is ETGVTQSPTHLIKTRGQQVTLRCSSQSGHNTVSWYQQALGQGPQFIFQYYREEENGRGNFPPRFSGLQFPNYSSELNVNALELDDSALYLCASSFGRHNEQFFGPGTRLTVL.

This clonotype was counted at least ten times. The chain recombines TRBV18 with TRBJ2-3, with TRBD1 as a possible D gene (6 bases). This CDR3 comprises 16 residues. V shed 0 bases and J shed 2 bases, with 12 bases lying between them. The V gene's germline CDR1 is KGHSH and CDR2 LQKENI. CDR3 DNA: TGTGCCAGCTCACCACCGGAACAGGGAATCACAGATACGCAGTATTTT. It translates to CASSPPEQGITDTQYF.

In this sample, this clonotype turned up many times. The CDR3 coding sequence is TGTGCCAGCAGCTGGGACAATGAAGCTTTCTTT. This sequence encodes CASSWDNEAFF. This chain connects TRBV5-6 to TRBJ1-1; tentatively, D is TRBD1 (6 bases). Trimming stripped 3 bases from V and 7 bases from J, with 7 bases between. Germline assignment: CDR1 SGHDT and CDR2 YYEEEE. CDR3 length equals 11 residues.

This clonotype was picked up many times. The genes are TRBV20-1 and TRBJ2-2; D possibly uses TRBD1 or TRBD2 (5 bases each). Per germline, CDR1 DFQATT and CDR2 SNEGSKA (reference sequence). This CDR3 contains 17 residues. Trimming removed 3 bases at V and 6 bases at J, with 23 bases between. The CDR3 DNA sequence: TGCAGTGCTAGGCGCGTCAACCTAGGGACCGGGTCCGGGGAGCTGTTTTTT. This gives the protein CSARRVNLGTGSGELFF.